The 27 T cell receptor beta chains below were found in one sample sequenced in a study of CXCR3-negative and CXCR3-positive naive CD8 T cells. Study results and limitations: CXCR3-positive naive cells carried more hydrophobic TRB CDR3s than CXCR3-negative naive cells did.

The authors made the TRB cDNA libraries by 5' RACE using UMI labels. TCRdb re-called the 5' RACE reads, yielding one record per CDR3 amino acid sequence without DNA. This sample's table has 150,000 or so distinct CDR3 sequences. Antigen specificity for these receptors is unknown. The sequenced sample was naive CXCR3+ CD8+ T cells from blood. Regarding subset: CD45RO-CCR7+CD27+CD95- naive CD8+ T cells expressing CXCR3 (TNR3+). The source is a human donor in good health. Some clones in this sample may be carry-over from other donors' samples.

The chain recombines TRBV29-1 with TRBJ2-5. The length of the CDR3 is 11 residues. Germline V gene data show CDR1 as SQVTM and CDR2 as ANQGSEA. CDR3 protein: CSAQTQETQYF.

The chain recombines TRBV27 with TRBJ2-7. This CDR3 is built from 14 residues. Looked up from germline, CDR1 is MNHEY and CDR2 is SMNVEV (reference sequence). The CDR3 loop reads CASSLPGGTYEQYF.

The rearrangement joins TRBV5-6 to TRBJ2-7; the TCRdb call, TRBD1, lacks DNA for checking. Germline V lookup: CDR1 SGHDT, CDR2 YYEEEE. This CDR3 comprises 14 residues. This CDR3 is CASSWDNRAYEQYF.

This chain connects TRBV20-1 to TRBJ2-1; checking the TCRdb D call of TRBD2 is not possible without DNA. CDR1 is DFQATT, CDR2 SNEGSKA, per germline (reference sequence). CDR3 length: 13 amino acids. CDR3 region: CSASRLAVNEQFF.

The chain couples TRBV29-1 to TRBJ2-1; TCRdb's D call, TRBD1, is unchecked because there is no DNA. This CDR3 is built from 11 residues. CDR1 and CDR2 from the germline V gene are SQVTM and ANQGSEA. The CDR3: CSVAGSNEQFF.

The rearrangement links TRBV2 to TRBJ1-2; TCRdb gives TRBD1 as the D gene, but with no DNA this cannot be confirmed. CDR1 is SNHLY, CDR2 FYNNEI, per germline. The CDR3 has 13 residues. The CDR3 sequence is CASSGRGHYGYTF.

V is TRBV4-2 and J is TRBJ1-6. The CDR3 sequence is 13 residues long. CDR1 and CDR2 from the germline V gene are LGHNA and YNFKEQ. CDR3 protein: CASSQALWGPLHF.

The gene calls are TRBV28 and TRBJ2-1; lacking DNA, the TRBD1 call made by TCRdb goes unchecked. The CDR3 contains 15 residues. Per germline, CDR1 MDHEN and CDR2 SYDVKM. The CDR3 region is CASSSFGQVYNEQFF.

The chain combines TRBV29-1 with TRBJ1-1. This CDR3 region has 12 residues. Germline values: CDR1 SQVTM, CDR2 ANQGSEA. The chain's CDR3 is CSVVTWNTEAFF. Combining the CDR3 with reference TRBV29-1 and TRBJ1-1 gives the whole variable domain SAVISQKPSRDICQRGTSLTIQCQVDSQVTMMFWYRQQPGQSLTLIATANQGSEATYESGFVIDKFPISRPNLTFSTLTVSNMSPEDSSIYLCSVVTWNTEAFFGQGTRLTVV.

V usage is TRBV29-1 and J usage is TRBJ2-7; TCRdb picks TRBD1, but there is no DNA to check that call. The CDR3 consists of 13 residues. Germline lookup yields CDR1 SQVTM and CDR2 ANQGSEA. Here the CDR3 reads CSVLQGGGYEQYF.

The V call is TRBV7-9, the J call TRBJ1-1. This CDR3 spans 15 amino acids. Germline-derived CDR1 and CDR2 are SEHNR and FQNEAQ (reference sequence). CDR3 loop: CASSTLDLPWTEAFF.

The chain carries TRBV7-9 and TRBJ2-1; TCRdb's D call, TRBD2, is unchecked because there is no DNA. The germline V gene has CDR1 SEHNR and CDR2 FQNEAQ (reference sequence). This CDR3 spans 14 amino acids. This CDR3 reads CASSSGTRHNEQFF.

The CDR3 loop reads CASSFIQLYNEQFF. The V gene is TRBV7-9, the J gene TRBJ2-1. CDR3 length: 14 residues. The germline V gene encodes CDR1 SEHNR and CDR2 FQNEAQ (reference sequence).

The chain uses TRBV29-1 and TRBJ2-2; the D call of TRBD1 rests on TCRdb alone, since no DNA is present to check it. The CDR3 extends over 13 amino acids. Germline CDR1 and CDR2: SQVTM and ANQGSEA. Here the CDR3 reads CSAEQGATGELFF.

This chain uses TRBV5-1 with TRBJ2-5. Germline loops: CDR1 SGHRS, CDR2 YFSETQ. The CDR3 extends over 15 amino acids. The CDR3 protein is CASSLWQRSEETQYF.

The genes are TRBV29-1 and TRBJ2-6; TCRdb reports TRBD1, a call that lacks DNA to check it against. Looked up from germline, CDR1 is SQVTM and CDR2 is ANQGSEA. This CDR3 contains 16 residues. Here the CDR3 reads CSARDSLASGANVLTF.

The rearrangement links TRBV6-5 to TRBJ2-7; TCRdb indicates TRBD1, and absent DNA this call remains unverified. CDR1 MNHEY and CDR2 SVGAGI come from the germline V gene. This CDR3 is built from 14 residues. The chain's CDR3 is CASSYLDRADEQYF.

The CDR3 region is CASSIIAGNSGDTQYF. This sequence joins TRBV27 and TRBJ2-3; TCRdb returns TRBD2, unconfirmable since there is no DNA. Germline CDR1 MNHEY, CDR2 SMNVEV (reference sequence). The CDR3 runs to 16 residues.

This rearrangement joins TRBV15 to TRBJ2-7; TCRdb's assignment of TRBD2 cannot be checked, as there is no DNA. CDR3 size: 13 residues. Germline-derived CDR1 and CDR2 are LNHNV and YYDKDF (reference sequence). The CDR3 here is CATRRGANYEQYF.

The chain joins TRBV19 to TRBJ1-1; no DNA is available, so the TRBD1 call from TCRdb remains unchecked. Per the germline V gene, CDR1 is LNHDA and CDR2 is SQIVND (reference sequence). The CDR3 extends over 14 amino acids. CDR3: CASSRQGMNTEAFF.

Here the CDR3 reads CASSELTTDTQYF. The V call is TRBV7-6, the J call TRBJ2-3. The CDR3 covers 13 residues. The V gene's germline CDR1 is SGHVS and CDR2 FNYEAQ.

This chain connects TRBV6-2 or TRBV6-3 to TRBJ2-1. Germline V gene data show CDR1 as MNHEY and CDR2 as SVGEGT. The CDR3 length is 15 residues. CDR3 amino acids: CASSYDQLVYNEQFF.

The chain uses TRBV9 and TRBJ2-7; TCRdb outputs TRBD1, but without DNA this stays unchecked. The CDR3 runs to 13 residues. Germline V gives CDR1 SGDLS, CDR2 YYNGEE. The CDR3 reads CASSDTGGYEQYF.

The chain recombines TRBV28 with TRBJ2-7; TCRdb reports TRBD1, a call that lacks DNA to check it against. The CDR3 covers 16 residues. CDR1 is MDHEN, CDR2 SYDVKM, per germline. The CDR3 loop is CASSLPGPLTAYEQYF.

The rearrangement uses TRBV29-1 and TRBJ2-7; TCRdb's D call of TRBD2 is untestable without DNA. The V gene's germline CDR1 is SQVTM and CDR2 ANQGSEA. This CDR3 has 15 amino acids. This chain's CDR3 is CSVEVLASGSYEQYF.

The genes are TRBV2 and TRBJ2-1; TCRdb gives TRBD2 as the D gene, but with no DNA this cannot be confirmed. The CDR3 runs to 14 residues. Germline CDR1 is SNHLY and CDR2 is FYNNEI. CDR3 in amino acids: CASMEGVGQYEQFF.

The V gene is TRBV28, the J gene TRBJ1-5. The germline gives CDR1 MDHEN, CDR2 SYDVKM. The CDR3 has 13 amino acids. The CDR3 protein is CASSLVRWEPQHF.